These 17 T cell receptor beta chains share one sample of origin, sequenced in a study of radiotherapy plus CTLA-4 blockade in lung cancer. The table came from immunoSEQ multiplex PCR; TCRdb's copy has only in-frame clones and leaves some out. Altogether approximately 28,000 clones are present, over 60% being singletons, with the ten largest covering around 15%. The sequencing here drew on peripheral blood, taken from a patient treated with radiotherapy plus ipilimumab. These receptors came from a human donor with non-small cell lung cancer that progressed on radiotherapy plus ipilimumab.

CDR3 amino acids: CASSSIRQGTNEQFF. CDR3 sequence (DNA): TGTGCCAGCAGCTCAATACGACAGGGAACCAATGAGCAGTTCTTC. This chain connects TRBV7-2 to TRBJ2-1, with TRBD1 identical over 7 bases. Per germline, CDR1 SGHTA and CDR2 FQGNSA. This CDR3 contains 15 residues. The V segment lost 4 bases and the J segment 6 bases; nucleotides outside the gene matches: 9.

The V call is TRBV28, the J call TRBJ2-2, with no clear D. The CDR3 is made up of 15 amino acids. Trimming left V 3 bases short and J 6 bases short, with 14 bases between. From germline, CDR1 is MDHEN and CDR2 SYDVKM. In nucleotides, the CDR3 is TGTGCCAGCAGTTTGTATGTAGGGTATGCCGGGGAGCTGTTTTTT. Translated, it gives CASSLYVGYAGELFF.

V and J are TRBV28 and TRBJ2-7; D is uncertain. There are 15 residues in the CDR3. From germline, CDR1 is MDHEN and CDR2 SYDVKM. Trimming pared 9 bases from V and 2 bases from J, leaving 20 bases between. This CDR3 reads CARRDPEMSPYEQYF. The CDR3 DNA follows: TGTGCCAGGAGAGACCCCGAGATGTCCCCCTACGAGCAGTACTTC.

J is TRBJ2-7 and V is TRBV5-1; TRBD2 agrees at 12 bases. There are 15 residues in the CDR3. J lost 4 bases, V lost 4 bases, and 6 bases had no gene match. Per the germline V gene, CDR1 is SGHRS and CDR2 is YFSETQ. CDR3 nucleotides: TGCGCCAGCAGCGTCCTAGCGGGAGGGTTATACGAGCAGTACTTC. Encoded protein: CASSVLAGGLYEQYF.

V is TRBV7-3 and J is TRBJ2-2, with D perhaps matching TRBD1 (5 bases). Between the trimmed V and J ends, which lost 4 bases and 7 bases, there was a span of 10 bases. CDR1 is SGHTA and CDR2 is FQGTGA in the germline V gene. CDR3 length: 13 amino acids. The CDR3 loop reads CASSYQGFGELFF. CDR3 sequence (DNA): TGTGCCAGCAGCTACCAGGGTTTCGGGGAGCTGTTTTTT.

DNA for the CDR3: TGTGCCAGCAGCTTAGGACAGGGGCAAGAGACCCAGTACTTC. It codes for CASSLGQGQETQYF. The V call is TRBV11-2, the J call TRBJ2-5; TRBD1 agrees at 8 bases. The CDR3 loop spans 14 amino acids. The germline V gene has CDR1 SGHAT and CDR2 FQNNGV. V shed 1 base, J shed 2 bases, and the junction held 0 bases outside the gene matches.

The genes are TRBV15 and TRBJ1-1; D is unresolved. This CDR3 contains 13 residues. CDR1 is LNHNV, CDR2 YYDKDF, per germline (reference sequence). The V gene lost 7 bases and the J gene lost 7 bases, with 16 bases spanning the gap. The chain's CDR3 is CATTQEVSIEAFF. The DNA of the CDR3 is TGTGCCACCACCCAGGAAGTGAGCATTGAAGCTTTCTTT.

V usage is TRBV29-1 and J usage is TRBJ2-3; the match to TRBD2 covers 8 bases. The germline V gene has CDR1 SQVTM and CDR2 ANQGSEA. The CDR3 covers 14 residues. The ends lost 5 bases at V and 2 bases at J; junction bases unmatched: 6. The CDR3 loop is CSVSTSGFTDTQYF. The CDR3 DNA sequence: TGCAGCGTTTCTACTAGCGGATTCACAGATACGCAGTATTTT.

This chain connects TRBV5-4 to TRBJ2-1, with 7 bases fitting TRBD2. Unmatched junction bases numbered 5, after V lost 1 base and J lost 7 bases. CDR1 is SGHNT and CDR2 is YYREEE in the germline V gene (reference sequence). The length of the CDR3 is 14 residues. CDR3 bases: TGTGCCAGCAGCTTGAGGTCAGCGGGAAATGAGCAGTTCTTC. Protein product: CASSLRSAGNEQFF.

The genes are TRBV7-9 and TRBJ1-4, with D hard to call. The CDR3 is 15 residues long. Trimming took 1 base from V and 7 from J, leaving 13 bases between them. CDR1 and CDR2 (germline): SEHNR, FQNEAQ (reference sequence). Here the CDR3 DNA reads TGTGCCAGCAGCTTAGGCCCCCCCGTGGGTGAAAAACTGTTTTTT. The encoded protein is CASSLGPPVGEKLFF.

The chain combines TRBV28 with TRBJ2-1; 7 bases align to TRBD1. V shed 3 bases and J 7 bases; nucleotides not matched to a gene: 9. The CDR3 consists of 15 residues. The germline gives CDR1 MDHEN, CDR2 SYDVKM. The CDR3 is CASSFVDRIFNEQFF. CDR3 DNA: TGTGCCAGCAGTTTTGTGGACAGGATATTTAATGAGCAGTTCTTC.

The chain combines TRBV2 with TRBJ2-3; D gene uncertain. This CDR3 is built from 16 residues. Trimming left V 0 bases short and J 0 bases short, with 10 bases between. The germline V gene has CDR1 SNHLY and CDR2 FYNNEI. The CDR3 sequence: CASSEAMLDSTDTQYF. DNA for the CDR3: TGTGCCAGCAGTGAAGCTATGTTAGATAGCACAGATACGCAGTATTTT. Complete variable domain (other parts from reference TRBV2 and TRBJ2-3): EPEVTQTPSHQVTQMGQEVILRCVPISNHLYFYWYRQILGQKVEFLVSFYNNEISEKSEIFDDQFSVERPDGSNFTLKIRSTKLEDSAMYFCASSEAMLDSTDTQYFGPGTRLTVL.

The gene calls are TRBV9 and TRBJ1-2, with D possibly being TRBD1 (5 bases). The V end lost 4 bases, the J end lost 2 bases, and 9 bases lay between the germline ends. CDR1 is SGDLS and CDR2 is YYNGEE in the germline V gene. This CDR3 has 13 amino acids. The CDR3 protein is CASSLDKNYGYTF. The CDR3 nucleotides are TGTGCCAGCAGCTTGGACAAGAACTATGGCTACACCTTC.

The rearrangement links TRBV4-1 to TRBJ2-2, with D maybe TRBD2 (7 bases). The germline V gene has CDR1 MGHRA and CDR2 YSYEKL. The CDR3 runs to 14 residues. V was pared by 1 base and J by 6 bases, with 9 bases between. The CDR3 DNA sequence: TGCGCCAGCAGCCAAGGGGGGGGCCCCGGGGAGCTGTTTTTT. This encodes CASSQGGGPGELFF.

V gene TRBV5-1 combines with J gene TRBJ1-1, with 8 nucleotides matching TRBD1. The CDR3 is made up of 14 amino acids. Per germline, CDR1 SGHRS and CDR2 YFSETQ. V was pared by 4 bases and J by 1 base, with 3 bases of the junction left unmatched. The CDR3, as DNA: TGCGCCAGCAGCGTACAGGGGGGGAACACTGAAGCTTTCTTT. It codes for CASSVQGGNTEAFF.

The J gene is TRBJ1-5, the V gene TRBV2; D remains ambiguous. There are 12 residues in the CDR3. Trimming took off 3 bases at V and 5 bases at J, with 5 bases between the two ends. CDR1 and CDR2 from the germline V gene are SNHLY and FYNNEI. The CDR3 DNA sequence: TGTGCCAGCAGTGATCGGGATCAGCCCCAGCATTTT. This translates into CASSDRDQPQHF.

The gene calls are TRBV7-3 and TRBJ2-1; D ambiguous. This CDR3 spans 15 amino acids. Germline V gene data show CDR1 as SGHTA and CDR2 as FQGTGA. Trimming stripped 2 bases from V and 5 bases from J, with 13 bases between. CDR3 DNA: TGTGCCAGCAGCTTAGATGTTTATGGCCACAATGAGCAGTTCTTC. It translates to CASSLDVYGHNEQFF. The whole variable domain, filled in from reference TRBV7-3 and TRBJ2-1, reads GAGVSQTPSNKVTEKGKYVELRCDPISGHTALYWYRQSLGQGPEFLIYFQGTGAADDSGLPNDRFFAVRPEGSVSTLKIQRTERGDSAVYLCASSLDVYGHNEQFFGPGTRLTVL.